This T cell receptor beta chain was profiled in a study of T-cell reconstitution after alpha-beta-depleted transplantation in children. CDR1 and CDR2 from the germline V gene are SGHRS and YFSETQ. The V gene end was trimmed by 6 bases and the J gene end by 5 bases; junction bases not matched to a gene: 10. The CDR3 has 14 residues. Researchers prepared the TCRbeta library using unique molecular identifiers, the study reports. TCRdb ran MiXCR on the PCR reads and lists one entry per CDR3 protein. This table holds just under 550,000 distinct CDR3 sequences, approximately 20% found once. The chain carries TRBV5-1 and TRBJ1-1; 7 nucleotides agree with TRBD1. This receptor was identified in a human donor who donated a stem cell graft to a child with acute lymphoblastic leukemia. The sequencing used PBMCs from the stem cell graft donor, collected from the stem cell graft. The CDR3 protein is CASMEGASWTEAFF. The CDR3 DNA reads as TGCGCCAGCATGGAGGGGGCGAGTTGGACTGAAGCTTTCTTT.